This T cell receptor beta chain was recovered during a study of blood T cell repertoires in COVID-19 (TCRdb year 2020). General notes on the study: Samples covering the acute and convalescent phases of COVID-19 were provided by collaborators in the United States, Italy and Spain. The repertoires were released in a freely available public database intended as a resource for research on the immune response to SARS-CoV-2. The material from the prospective study consisted of cDNA or gDNA derived from T cells, B-cell-depleted T cells, or PBMCs. Nearly every sample came with metadata listing a de-identified subject ID, COVID-19 status, age in years and sex. Samples came from the ongoing ImmuneRACE study (first 160 participants) plus 1,254 subjects from 6 global collaborators. The dataset comprised deeply sampled blood TCRbeta repertoires from subjects exposed to, actively infected with, or recovered from COVID-19. Where HLA class I and class II types were available, the types were taken from metadata supplied by the sample provider, not from assay-based typing. The research as a whole found: The quantity of clinical and demographic metadata differed by source and by participant and was supplied without curation.

Points on this clone: No antigen is known for it. It has no much larger one-base neighbor in the sample; base qualities were not kept.

The immunoSEQ Assay, a bias-controlled multiplex PCR, was used to amplify TCRbeta CDR3 regions from genomic DNA. As for the authors' bioinformatics: Within the assay, amplification of reference gene primers was used to estimate how many nucleated cells each sample contained. To quantify the absolute abundance of each unique TCRbeta CDR3 rearrangement, sequence reads were collapsed and filtered. Productive Simpson clonality was computed per sample as the square root of Simpson's diversity index over productive rearrangements. In its TCRdb copy, this immuneACCESS table keeps in-frame sequences only and misses some clones. Where compared with another copy, unresolved V genes explain less than half of these, and the others have no known cause. From that table come the V and J calls and clone size; the DNA was used to work out D and trimming. Recorded for this sample are some 530,000 clones; 70% to 90% of them occurred a single time. The top ten clonotypes cover 3.2% of the sample.

Collaborating institutions collected whole blood in K2EDTA tubes following their own protocols. For TCRbeta analysis, collaborator samples were shipped as frozen whole blood, as isolated PBMCs, or as DNA extracted from either sample type. Reading the germline V gene (reference sequence) gives CDR1 SGHKS and CDR2 YYEKEE. Between the V and J ends, shortened by 0 bases and 7 bases respectively, the junction contains 8 bases. CDR3 length: 13 amino acids, cysteine to phenylalanine. Only the CDR3 part of the read is kept: 39 bases, read in frame from the first base. The sequencing input was peripheral blood. The clonotype comes from a human donor in a cohort sampled during active COVID-19. The rearrangement joined TRBV5-5 to TRBJ1-5; the D gene lacks a confident call. The CDR3 amino acid sequence is: CASSLDPQQPQHF. Here is the DNA: TGTGCCAGCAGCTTGGACCCACAGCAGCCCCAGCATTTT.